What follows is one T cell receptor beta chain and its context. It has no known antigen specificity. The record has no base qualities; no much larger clone is one base away. The data are from a study of T cell responses to AZD1222 COVID-19 vaccine (dated by TCRdb to the early 2020s). Broadly, across the study: Because spike-specific TCR depth and breadth did not differ between the two schedules, AZD1222 recipients who got a second dose at roughly 4 weeks were pooled with those who got a second dose at roughly 12 weeks. Trial participants were enrolled into age subgroups of 18-55, 56-69 and 70-plus years, which contained about 150, 28 and 57 TCR-sequenced participants, respectively. TCR sequencing was performed for 230 to 250 trial participants, of whom about 200 were given two doses of AZD1222 and around 25 were given two doses of MenACWY control vaccine.

Summary of the overall study and its limitations: The whole spike protein was spanned by vaccine-associated CD4 TCRs, and dominant responses were seen in regions 160-218 and 743-854. Only six or seven AZD1222 recipients were SARS-CoV-2 seropositive at baseline, limiting conclusions about previously exposed vaccinees. Epitopes outside the regions mutated in the B.1.351 and B.1.1.7 variants were reportedly recognized by nearly half of the unique spike-specific TCRs. Because no day 14 peak-response samples were available, the repertoires could be characterized only after the peak T cell response. Participants were mostly white British and included more females than males, and it was suggested by the authors that clonal diversity may have been underestimated. The 56-69-year group was small, and its depth increase did not reach significance, likely because of low power. Spike-specific TCR breadth and depth rose significantly after two AZD1222 doses compared with day 0 and with MenACWY recipients.

The CDR3 regions of human TCRbeta chains were subjected to immunosequencing. The paper's data handling went like this. TCRs in the repertoires were matched against a reference library of SARS-CoV-2-specific TCRs that had been generated with the MIRA antigen-specificity platform. Breadth was defined as the fraction of unique TCRs that were SARS-CoV-2-associated. Depth was defined as the fraction of total T cells that were SARS-CoV-2-associated. Using the MIRA data, every spike-specific TCR was mapped to the spike region that the TCR reacted to and assigned to either a CD4 or a CD8 class. Log10-transformed breadth and depth values were compared by one-way ANOVA with Sidak's multiple comparisons tests. Drawn from immuneACCESS, this table holds only the in-frame rearrangements with V and J called that TCRdb kept. Clones are partly lost; checked studies trace under half to an unresolved V gene and leave the rest unexplained. V, J and clone size derive from that table, while D and trimming were established from the DNA sequence. The sample table lists nearly 90,000 clones, 88% of them with a count of one. 5.8% of the sample lies in the top ten.

The time point label of this sample denotes: baseline before first vaccination. Vaccinee samples came from UK trials COV001 and COV002, including a single-blind randomized controlled phase 2/3 trial of AZD1222 (ChAdOx1 nCoV-19) in healthy adults. For TCRbeta chain sequencing, PBMC samples were collected from trial participants at day 0 and at day 28 after the second dose. Trimming takes 6 bases off V and 8 bases off J; junction bases not matched to a gene: 9. CDR1 and CDR2 are drawn from the germline V gene: MDHEN, SYDVKM. From cysteine to phenylalanine, the CDR3 is 13 amino acids long. The sequence is cut down to CDR3 DNA, 39 bases in frame from base 1.

The V and J genes are TRBV28 and TRBJ1-2, and TRBD1 matches 7 of the central bases. Material: peripheral blood, obtained on day 0 of AZD1222 vaccination. This sequence was found in an adult in good health. Here is the DNA: TGTGCCAGCAGCCAACAGGGGAGGAGAGGCTACACCTTC. It specifies CASSQQGRRGYTF.